This T cell receptor beta chain was retrieved from a study of cytomegalovirus exposure and HLA in healthy donors (dated by TCRdb to 2017 to 2019). In the study overall: According to a later analysis, one platform produced both the 100 to 150 validation repertoires and the roughly 660 repertoires of the first cohort. The study was designed to test whether signatures of past pathogen exposure could be identified by cataloging public T cell receptors. In addition to the first cohort of roughly 700 subjects, a separate validation cohort of 100 to 150 different subjects was used. High-throughput TCR immunosequencing, statistical association of individual TCRs with disease status, and machine learning were combined to predict cytomegalovirus infection status. Study-level results and caveats: Subsequent analysis determined that TCRs grouped into clusters in the first cohort also showed a tendency toward co-occurrence across the approximately 120 validation repertoires, and approximately 93% of cluster scores exceeded 0. The classifier was reported to diagnose cytomegalovirus status with high specificity and sensitivity in both the original and validation cohorts. Most TCR sequences were observed very rarely across donors, whereas some public TCRs were present in many individuals. A few of the identified cytomegalovirus-associated TCR beta chains were confirmed in vitro to be specific for cytomegalovirus antigens. A later analysis lacked HLA typing for the validation cohort, so it scored co-occurrence in that cohort across all 120 repertoires. In the study, roughly 160 TCR beta chains were listed as associated with cytomegalovirus. According to the authors, the approach could potentially be generalized to other disease states and immunological phenotypes.

Library preparation employed the immunoSEQ multiplex PCR assay. Concerning the study's data processing: A statistical classification framework was developed to diagnose cytomegalovirus status using the catalog of TCR beta chain sequences. The clones in this table, taken by TCRdb from immuneACCESS, are in-frame only. Not every clone is retained; where verified, under half of the shortfall comes from an unresolved V gene, and the cause of the rest is unknown. The V and J calls and clone size are taken from that table; D and trimming were inferred from the DNA. The sample table contains approximately 58,000 clones; only one count was recorded for roughly 94% of them. Nearly 6% of the sample is taken by the ten largest. Concerning this clone itself: Its specific antigen is unknown. Base qualities are not recorded, but no much larger clone differs from it by a single base.

For CDR1 and CDR2, the germline V gene lists MDHEN and SYDVKM. Measured from the cysteine to the phenylalanine, the CDR3 is 11 residues long. Solely the CDR3 DNA is kept, with 33 bases framed from the first base. Deletion took 7 bases off V and 0 bases off J, with a span of 3 bases between the germline ends. The donors belonged to the validation cohort of 90 to 150 subjects, which was separate from the approximately 700-subject first cohort. Recombination linked TRBV28 to TRBJ1-1; the D gene assignment is ambiguous. The sequence was collected from a woman between 18 and 30 years old in good health and CMV-seropositive. The sample taken for sequencing was PBMCs. The nucleotides are TGTGCCAGCAAGCTGAACACTGAAGCTTTCTTT. Its protein reads: CASKLNTEAFF. The full variable domain, completed from the reference TRBV28 and TRBJ1-1 proteins outside the CDR3, reads DVKVTQSSRYLVKRTGEKVFLECVQDMDHENMFWYRQDPGLGLRLIYFSYDVKMKEKGDIPEGYSVSREKKERFSLILESASTNQTSMYLCASKLNTEAFFGQGTRLTVV.